This TCR beta chain comes out of a study of blood T cell repertoires in COVID-19. As for the study in general: Samples of COVID-19 (acute and convalescent) were obtained from the United States, Italy and Spain. From T cells, B-cell-depleted T cells, or PBMCs came the material, which was cDNA or gDNA.

The CDR3 totals 14 residues. The germline gives CDR1 LNHDA, CDR2 SQIVND (reference sequence). J lost 8 bases, V lost 6 bases, and 9 bases had no gene match. How the authors handled the data: Researchers report that nucleated cell counts were estimated from reference gene primer amplification. The method was immunoSEQ multiplex PCR; TCRdb's version includes in-frame clones alone and lacks a portion of them. Clone size and V and J calls were adopted from that table, with D and trimming inferred from the DNA. The table includes a few hundred thousand clones, around 80% detected once. In its sample, this clone was seen a few times.

The TCR was taken from a human donor in a cohort sampled during active COVID-19. This sequence joins TRBV19 and TRBJ2-4, with 8 positions matching TRBD1. Sequenced sample: peripheral blood. CDR3 bases: TGTGCCAGTAGCCGCTCAGGGGGCGTGTACATTCAGTACTTC. Protein: CASSRSGGVYIQYF.